The 30 T cell receptor beta chains reported below all come from one sample, sequenced in a study of human T cells and chemical hapten exposure. Time point given: patch test 3, about 24 weeks after DPC sensitization. As for treatment: therapeutic diphenylcyclopropenone sensitization with weekly scalp DPC. The authors' total RNA extraction used unfractionated whole blood. A single record per CDR3 protein comes from TCRdb applying MiXCR to the RACE reads. The profile covers about 39,000 distinct CDR3 sequences, with about 13% appearing a single time and roughly 2.1% taken by the ten largest. The input for sequencing was whole blood, taken in connection with sensitization to the hapten diphenylcyclopropenone (DPC). The receptor set was obtained from a woman aged 40 to 55 with alopecia areata. Some clones in this sample may be carry-over from other donors' samples.

Ten or more counts support this clonotype. The chain uses TRBV5-5 and TRBJ2-3; 9 bases map to TRBD1. V lost 7 bases to trimming and J lost 4 bases; unmatched junction nucleotides: 10. The CDR3 runs to 15 residues. CDR1 SGHKS and CDR2 YYEKEE come from the germline V gene (reference sequence). The CDR3 DNA sequence: TGTGCCAGCCTTTTGGGACAGGGAGGGGCAGATACGCAGTATTTT. Its translation is CASLLGQGGADTQYF.

This clonotype was seen at least ten times. The rearrangement joins TRBV30 to TRBJ1-6, with D perhaps TRBD1 (6 bases). The germline CDR1 and CDR2 sequences are GTSNPN and SVGIG (reference sequence). V dropped 5 bases and J dropped 8 bases, with 13 bases sitting between them. This CDR3 spans 13 amino acids. In DNA, the CDR3 is TGTGCCTGGGGCAGGGGAGGTGATTCACCCCTCCACTTT. This translates into CAWGRGGDSPLHF.

This clonotype was seen ten or more times. V is TRBV7-6 and J is TRBJ2-7, with TRBD1 identical over 7 bases. The germline gives CDR1 SGHVS, CDR2 FNYEAQ. J was trimmed by 7 bases and V by 4 bases; bases with no gene match: 7. The CDR3 consists of 13 residues. The CDR3 DNA sequence: TGTGCCAGCAGCTCGACAGGGTTTGGAGAGCAGTACTTC. It codes for CASSSTGFGEQYF.

At least ten counts were recorded for this clonotype. The genes are TRBV29-1 and TRBJ2-6; D remains unclear. V was trimmed by 4 bases and J by 1 base, leaving 8 bases between them. Germline V gene data show CDR1 as SQVTM and CDR2 as ANQGSEA. The CDR3 covers 14 residues. The DNA of the CDR3 is TGCAGCGTTGCCAAGGGTTCTGGGGCCAACGTCCTGACTTTC. Protein sequence: CSVAKGSGANVLTF.

The V and J genes are TRBV20-1 and TRBJ1-1; D unresolved. Germline V CDR1 and CDR2: DFQATT, SNEGSKA (reference sequence). This CDR3 spans 13 amino acids. V lost 0 bases and J 0 bases, leaving 5 bases between the germline ends. The DNA for the CDR3 is TGCAGTGCTAGAGATCGGATGAACACTGAAGCTTTCTTT. Translating it yields CSARDRMNTEAFF.

This clonotype appeared many times. J is TRBJ2-3 and V is TRBV9, with 7 bases aligning to TRBD2. CDR1 is SGDLS, CDR2 YYNGEE, per germline. The CDR3 length is 14 residues. The V segment lost 1 base and the J segment 5 bases; nucleotides outside the gene matches: 4. The CDR3 nucleotides read TGTGCCAGCAGCGTAAGGGTAGCGGGAGATACGCAGTATTTT. Protein: CASSVRVAGDTQYF.

The J gene is TRBJ1-2, the V gene TRBV4-3; TRBD1 might be the D (6 bases). In germline, CDR1 is LGHNA, CDR2 YSLEER. The CDR3 spans 15 residues. Deletions cut 0 bases from V and 3 bases from J, with 11 bases between. The CDR3 spells CASSQEGGAYYGYTF. The CDR3 DNA is TGCGCCAGCAGCCAAGAAGGGGGAGCTTACTATGGCTACACCTTC.

At least ten counts were recorded for this clonotype. CDR3 sequence (DNA): TGTGCCACTTGGGGGGACAATCAGCCCCAGCATTTT. This gives the protein CATWGDNQPQHF. The chain employs TRBV10-3 and TRBJ1-5; D possibly corresponds to TRBD1 (5 bases). The CDR3 is 12 residues long. Germline-derived CDR1 and CDR2 are ENHRY and SYGVKD. Trimming took off 10 bases at V and 3 bases at J, with 10 bases between the two ends.

This clonotype was found many times. J is TRBJ1-5 and V is TRBV2, with a possible D match to TRBD1 (5 bases). Trimming left V 8 bases short and J 2 bases short, with 16 bases between. The germline V gene has CDR1 SNHLY and CDR2 FYNNEI. The CDR3 is 15 amino acids. CDR3 nucleotide sequence: TGTGCCAGCGCGCGGGGCACGACGGGCAATCAGCCCCAGCATTTT. The encoded protein is CASARGTTGNQPQHF.

The chain recombines TRBV9 with TRBJ1-4; a possible D gene is TRBD1 (5 bases). Germline values: CDR1 SGDLS, CDR2 YYNGEE. The CDR3 consists of 13 residues. V lost 0 bases, J lost 11 bases, and 11 bases lay in between. The CDR3, as DNA: TGTGCCAGCAGCGTAGTGAGTGGGGGTAAACTGTTTTTT. Translating it yields CASSVVSGGKLFF.

This clonotype appeared many times. V usage is TRBV10-2 and J usage is TRBJ1-6, with 7 bases matching TRBD1. The CDR3 totals 15 residues. Trimming cost V 3 bases and J 5 bases; bases outside gene matches: 4. Germline assignment: CDR1 WSHSY and CDR2 SAAADI. The CDR3 DNA is TGCGCCAGCAGTGATGAAGGGGGCAATAATTCACCCCTCCACTTT. Amino acid sequence: CASSDEGGNNSPLHF.

This clonotype was seen many times. The chain has TRBV6-5 and TRBJ2-1, with D perhaps TRBD2 (7 bases). Per germline, CDR1 MNHEY and CDR2 SVGAGI. V was shortened by 6 bases and J by 7 bases, with 13 bases between the two germline ends. The CDR3 is made up of 13 amino acids. In DNA form, the CDR3 reads TGTGCCAGCAGCCCACAGGGAGGGAATGAGCAGTTCTTC. Amino acids: CASSPQGGNEQFF.

The genes are TRBV10-1 and TRBJ2-5, with D perhaps TRBD1 or TRBD2 (5 bases each). Per germline, CDR1 WNHNN and CDR2 SYGVQD (reference sequence). Trimming removed 0 bases at V and 5 bases at J, with 13 bases between. This CDR3 region has 15 residues. The CDR3 loop reads CASSESVGRLETQYF. CDR3 sequence (DNA): TGCGCCAGCAGTGAGTCGGTGGGACGGTTGGAGACCCAGTACTTC.

The chain joins TRBV14 to TRBJ2-7; 7 bases match TRBD1. V lost 3 bases to trimming and J lost 3 bases; unmatched junction nucleotides: 11. CDR3 size: 16 residues. Germline V gene data show CDR1 as SGHDN and CDR2 as FVKESK. The CDR3 nucleotides are TGTGCCAGCAGCCACCTGACAGGGTACCTCTTCTACGAGCAGTACTTC. This encodes CASSHLTGYLFYEQYF.

The V and J genes are TRBV19 and TRBJ2-4; D is ambiguous. The germline V gene has CDR1 LNHDA and CDR2 SQIVND (reference sequence). Deletions cut 2 bases from V and 7 bases from J, with 12 bases between. The length of the CDR3 is 14 residues. The CDR3 reads CASSIMAPRNIQYF. The CDR3 DNA reads as TGTGCCAGTAGTATAATGGCCCCTCGGAACATTCAGTACTTC.

V usage is TRBV5-1 and J usage is TRBJ2-3; a weak D match, TRBD1 (6 bases). Deletions cut 1 base from V and 4 bases from J, with 7 bases between. From germline, CDR1 is SGHRS and CDR2 YFSETQ. This CDR3 contains 13 residues. The CDR3 region is CASSLWGPDTQYF. CDR3 DNA: TGCGCCAGCAGCTTGTGGGGGCCAGATACGCAGTATTTT.

The chain recombines TRBV19 with TRBJ1-1, with D unclear. This CDR3 is built from 14 residues. The germline V and J ends were trimmed by 0 bases and 3 bases, with 8 bases remaining between them. Germline CDR1 reads LNHDA; CDR2 reads SQIVND (reference sequence). The CDR3 nucleotides are TGTGCCAGTAGTATAGATGCGGACTACACTGAAGCTTTCTTT. The encoded protein is CASSIDADYTEAFF.

This clonotype was seen just once. V and J are TRBV15 and TRBJ2-1; D is uncertain. Trimming pared 0 bases from V and 7 bases from J, leaving 4 bases between. The CDR3 loop spans 12 amino acids. Germline CDR1 reads LNHNV; CDR2 reads YYDKDF (reference sequence). The CDR3 bases are TGTGCCACCAGCAGAGATTGGAATGAGCAGTTCTTC. This gives the protein CATSRDWNEQFF.

This clonotype has a handful of counts. V gene TRBV4-1 combines with J gene TRBJ1-3; D is undetermined. V gave up 5 bases and J gave up 1 base, with 12 bases separating them. There are 15 residues in the CDR3. The V gene's germline CDR1 is MGHRA and CDR2 YSYEKL. For the CDR3, the DNA is TGCGCCAGCAGCTCCTGGACCGAGTCTGGAAACACCATATATTTT. The encoded protein is CASSSWTESGNTIYF.

This clonotype was counted only a few times. The chain uses TRBV28 and TRBJ2-7; TRBD1 matches at 7 bases. CDR1 is MDHEN and CDR2 is SYDVKM in the germline V gene. V shed 5 bases, J shed 1 base, and the junction held 5 bases outside the gene matches. CDR3 length equals 14 residues. The CDR3 loop reads CASSLPGGSYEQYF. In DNA form, the CDR3 reads TGTGCCAGCAGTCTACCAGGGGGTTCCTACGAGCAGTACTTC.

The chain has TRBV7-9 and TRBJ1-3, with D unresolved. Germline CDR1 and CDR2: SEHNR and FQNEAQ (reference sequence). Trimming removed 11 bases from V and 0 bases from J, with 14 bases in between. This CDR3 is 14 amino acids long. CDR3 nucleotides: TGTGCCTTCCCCACAGTCCCCTCTGGAAACACCATATATTTT. Amino acid sequence: CAFPTVPSGNTIYF.

The chain has TRBV4-1 and TRBJ1-6; D gene uncertain. Trimming stripped 4 bases from V and 14 bases from J, with 9 bases between. Germline lookup yields CDR1 MGHRA and CDR2 YSYEKL. This CDR3 has 11 residues. CDR3 nucleotide sequence: TGCGCCAGCAGCCCGGGTTACTCCCTCCACTTT. Translated: CASSPGYSLHF.

This rearrangement joins TRBV27 to TRBJ1-2; D is possibly TRBD1 (6 bases). Germline assignment: CDR1 MNHEY and CDR2 SMNVEV (reference sequence). The CDR3 covers 15 residues. Trimming removed 7 bases from V and 4 bases from J, with 19 bases in between. The CDR3 sequence is CASTPAIGGSYGYTF. The CDR3 DNA reads TGTGCCAGCACCCCCGCTATAGGGGGGAGCTATGGCTACACCTTC.

This rearrangement joins TRBV28 to TRBJ1-2; D may be TRBD1 (6 bases). The CDR3 length is 13 residues. CDR1 is MDHEN, CDR2 SYDVKM, per germline. Trimming pared 9 bases from V and 4 bases from J, leaving 15 bases between. CDR3: CASWGARGYGYTF. CDR3 nucleotide sequence: TGTGCCAGTTGGGGGGCGCGTGGCTATGGCTACACCTTC.

In its sample, this clonotype was seen many times. This chain links TRBV25-1 with TRBJ2-1, with D tentatively TRBD1 or TRBD2 (6 bases each). V lost 3 bases, J lost 0 bases, and 12 bases lay in between. The CDR3 consists of 16 residues. Germline V gene lookup returns CDR1 MGHDK and CDR2 SYGVNS. The CDR3 DNA follows: TGTGCCAGCAGTGATTCGGGGGCTAGCTCCTACAATGAGCAGTTCTTC. It is translated as CASSDSGASSYNEQFF.

The chain joins TRBV7-9 to TRBJ2-7; a possible D gene is TRBD1 (6 bases). This CDR3 contains 15 residues. Per the germline V gene, CDR1 is SEHNR and CDR2 is FQNEAQ (reference sequence). V was pared by 5 bases and J by 3 bases, with 17 bases between. The CDR3 DNA follows: TGTGCCAGCAGCCCATCCGGGACACTAAACTACGAGCAGTACTTC. Translating it yields CASSPSGTLNYEQYF.

V and J are TRBV28 and TRBJ1-2, with TRBD1 as a possible D gene (5 bases). Germline CDR1 MDHEN, CDR2 SYDVKM. The CDR3 is 13 amino acids. V shed 5 bases and J shed 5 bases, with 12 bases lying between them. CDR3 loop: CASSPRQPYGYTF. The CDR3 coding sequence is TGTGCCAGCAGTCCCCGACAGCCTTATGGCTACACCTTC.

This clonotype has at least ten counts. The chain links TRBV29-1 to TRBJ1-1; D is unclear. Trimming removed 4 bases at V and 1 base at J, with 7 bases between. Per the germline V gene, CDR1 is SQVTM and CDR2 is ANQGSEA. The CDR3 spans 12 residues. CDR3: CSVVYGNTEAFF. CDR3 in DNA: TGCAGCGTTGTCTACGGGAACACTGAAGCTTTCTTT.

This clonotype was seen ten or more times. The rearrangement links TRBV6-2 or TRBV6-3 to TRBJ2-1; TRBD2 matches at 7 bases. Germline CDR1 reads MNHEY; CDR2 reads SVGEGT. The junction had 12 bases not matched to a gene; V was cut back by 10 bases and J by 9 bases. The CDR3 has 13 amino acids. The CDR3 region is CATRDSTGGEQFF. CDR3 bases: TGTGCCACCCGAGACTCGACGGGGGGTGAGCAGTTCTTC.

This chain links TRBV29-1 with TRBJ2-7; possible D gene TRBD1, 6 bases. From germline, CDR1 is SQVTM and CDR2 ANQGSEA. The V end lost 4 bases, the J end lost 1 base, and 11 bases lay between the germline ends. This CDR3 is built from 13 residues. The CDR3 here is CSVGDRRSYEQYF. The CDR3 DNA sequence: TGCAGCGTTGGAGACAGGCGGTCCTACGAGCAGTACTTC.